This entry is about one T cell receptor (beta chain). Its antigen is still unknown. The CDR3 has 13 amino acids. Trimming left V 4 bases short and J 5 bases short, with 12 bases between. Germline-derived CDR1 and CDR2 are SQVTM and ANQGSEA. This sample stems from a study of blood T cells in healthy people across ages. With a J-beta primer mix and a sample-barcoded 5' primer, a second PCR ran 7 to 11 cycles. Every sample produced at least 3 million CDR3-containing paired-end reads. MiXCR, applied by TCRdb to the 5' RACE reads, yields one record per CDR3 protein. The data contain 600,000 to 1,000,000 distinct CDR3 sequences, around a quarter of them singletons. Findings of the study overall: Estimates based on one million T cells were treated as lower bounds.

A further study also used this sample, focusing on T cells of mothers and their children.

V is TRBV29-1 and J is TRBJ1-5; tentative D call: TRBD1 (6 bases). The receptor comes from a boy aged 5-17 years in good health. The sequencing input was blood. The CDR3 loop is CSVGGHPDQPQHF. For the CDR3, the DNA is TGCAGCGTTGGGGGACATCCCGATCAGCCCCAGCATTTT.